The 27 T cell receptor beta chains below all came from one sample that was sequenced in a study of immune evolution from preneoplasia to lung adenocarcinoma. Produced via immunoSEQ multiplex PCR; TCRdb's table is partial and in-frame only. The data show more than 4,000 clones, 77% seen once. The sequenced material came from FFPE adjacent normal lung tissue. These receptors all come from a person aged 55-80 years with lung adenocarcinoma.

The CDR3 nucleotides read TGCGCCACAAGTAGGTCTGGACAGTTTAATTCACCCCTCCACTTT. Translating gives CATSRSGQFNSPLHF. The chain recombines TRBV5-1 with TRBJ1-6, with D possibly being TRBD1 (6 bases). CDR1 SGHRS and CDR2 YFSETQ come from the germline V gene. The CDR3 loop spans 15 amino acids. Trimming removed 9 bases at V and 6 bases at J, with 19 bases between.

V and J are TRBV5-4 and TRBJ2-7; no reliable D call. Germline assignment: CDR1 SGHNT and CDR2 YYREEE (reference sequence). The CDR3 is 13 amino acids. Trimming left V 5 bases short and J 1 base short, with 10 bases between. CDR3 sequence: CASSRDLSYEQYF. Here the CDR3 DNA reads TGTGCCAGCAGTCGTGACTTATCCTACGAGCAGTACTTC.

The chain combines TRBV7-3 with TRBJ2-1; D is unclear. The CDR3 runs 15 residues. Trimming took off 5 bases at V and 0 bases at J, with 11 bases between the two ends. In germline, CDR1 is SGHTA, CDR2 FQGTGA. CDR3 loop: CASSLDFSSYNEQFF. DNA of the CDR3: TGTGCCAGCAGCCTCGACTTTAGCTCCTACAATGAGCAGTTCTTC.

This chain uses TRBV4-3 with TRBJ2-1, with TRBD1 identical over 9 bases. The CDR3 consists of 15 residues. Germline-derived CDR1 and CDR2 are LGHNA and YSLEER. Trimming took 0 bases from V and 7 from J; bases not matched to a gene: 4. The CDR3 is CASSQEMDRGNEQFF. The CDR3 nucleotides read TGCGCCAGCAGCCAAGAGATGGACAGGGGAAATGAGCAGTTCTTC.

The J gene is TRBJ2-5, the V gene TRBV4-3; 13 bases are shared with TRBD2. After removal of 3 bases from V and 2 bases from J, the junction contained 3 bases not matched to a gene. From germline, CDR1 is LGHNA and CDR2 YSLEER. This CDR3 has 16 residues. The DNA of the CDR3 is TGCGCCAGCAGCCAGGGGGGACTAGCGGGGCAAGAGACCCAGTACTTC. Protein sequence: CASSQGGLAGQETQYF.

V and J are TRBV2 and TRBJ2-7, with 7 bases that match TRBD1. The CDR3 is 14 amino acids. Per the germline V gene, CDR1 is SNHLY and CDR2 is FYNNEI. Trimming cost V 4 bases and J 2 bases; bases outside gene matches: 5. CDR3 nucleotide sequence: TGTGCCAGCAGTGCAGACAGGGTAGCCTACGAGCAGTACTTC. Translating it yields CASSADRVAYEQYF.

The J gene is TRBJ1-1, the V gene TRBV18, with no clear D. The CDR3 sequence is 16 residues long. The germline V gene has CDR1 KGHSH and CDR2 LQKENI. The V end lost 1 base, the J end lost 3 bases, and 15 bases lay between the germline ends. CDR3 coding DNA: TGTGCCAGCTCACCACAAACGATGGGGAGGGACACTGAAGCTTTCTTT. Its translation is CASSPQTMGRDTEAFF. Looking up the rest from reference TRBV18 and TRBJ1-1 gives the full variable domain: NAGVMQNPRHLVRRRGQEARLRCSPMKGHSHVYWYRQLPEEGLKFMVYLQKENIIDESGMPKERFSAEFPKEGPSILRIQQVVRGDSAAYFCASSPQTMGRDTEAFFGQGTRLTVV.

This clone was observed a handful of times. The V call is TRBV30, the J call TRBJ2-2; no definite D call. This CDR3 contains 14 residues. Per germline, CDR1 GTSNPN and CDR2 SVGIG (reference sequence). Trimming took off 0 bases at V and 5 bases at J, with 10 bases between the two ends. CDR3 sequence: CAWSVILGTGELFF. Here the CDR3 DNA reads TGTGCCTGGAGTGTAATATTGGGGACCGGGGAGCTGTTTTTT.

J is TRBJ2-7 and V is TRBV7-2; possibly TRBD1 or TRBD2 for D (5 bases each). The CDR3 is 14 residues long. Germline CDR1 reads SGHTA; CDR2 reads FQGNSA. Deletions cut 5 bases from V and 1 base from J, with 12 bases between. CDR3 in DNA: TGTGCCAGCAGCCCACGGGGCGATTCCTACGAGCAGTACTTC. This codes for CASSPRGDSYEQYF. Full variable domain (remainder filled in from reference TRBV7-2 and TRBJ2-7): GAGVSQSPSNKVTEKGKDVELRCDPISGHTALYWYRQSLGQGLEFLIYFQGNSAPDKSGLPSDRFSAERTGGSVSTLTIQRTQQEDSAVYLCASSPRGDSYEQYFGPGTRLTVT.

The chain employs TRBV10-1 and TRBJ1-5, with D possibly matching TRBD1 (6 bases). V dropped 5 bases and J dropped 6 bases, with 14 bases sitting between them. This CDR3 is 14 amino acids long. Germline lookup yields CDR1 WNHNN and CDR2 SYGVQD (reference sequence). CDR3 sequence: CASSSGTLGQPQHF. CDR3 in DNA: TGCGCCAGCAGTTCCGGGACATTGGGTCAGCCCCAGCATTTT.

This clone was seen a few times. The chain is built from TRBV7-9 and TRBJ1-1; D possibly corresponds to TRBD1 (5 bases). The ends were cut back, 4 bases at V and 11 bases at J, with 14 bases in the middle. Germline assignment: CDR1 SEHNR and CDR2 FQNEAQ (reference sequence). This CDR3 spans 12 amino acids. CDR3 sequence reads: CASSWDDAAAFF. CDR3 coding DNA: TGTGCCAGCAGCTGGGACGACGCCGCGGCTTTCTTT.

The genes are TRBV11-2 and TRBJ2-1, with 11 bases fitting TRBD1. The V and J ends lost 5 bases and 7 bases, in that order; junction bases with no gene match: 7. CDR3 length equals 15 residues. Germline CDR1 is SGHAT and CDR2 is FQNNGV. Here the CDR3 reads CASSLPGQGANEQFF. In DNA, the CDR3 is TGTGCCAGCAGCCTCCCTGGACAGGGGGCGAATGAGCAGTTCTTC.

This clone has more than one count but fewer than ten. V usage is TRBV30 and J usage is TRBJ1-6, with 7 bases aligning to TRBD1. This CDR3 has 15 amino acids. Germline V lookup: CDR1 GTSNPN, CDR2 SVGIG (reference sequence). V dropped 4 bases and J dropped 4; count of bases not matched to a gene: 7. The DNA of the CDR3 is TGTGCCTGGACCCTCCAGGGGGGATATAATTCACCCCTCCACTTT. The encoded protein is CAWTLQGGYNSPLHF.

V gene TRBV4-1 combines with J gene TRBJ1-5, with unresolved D. Trimming shortened V by 0 bases and J by 3 bases, and 9 bases separated the two germline ends. Germline CDR1 and CDR2: MGHRA and YSYEKL. The CDR3 is made up of 15 amino acids. The CDR3 region is CASSQETGINQPQHF. For the CDR3, the DNA is TGCGCCAGCAGCCAAGAGACCGGCATCAATCAGCCCCAGCATTTT.

This chain links TRBV5-6 with TRBJ2-1; D might be TRBD1 or TRBD2, each matching 5 bases. The germline V gene has CDR1 SGHDT and CDR2 YYEEEE. CDR3 length equals 14 residues. V was shortened by 4 bases and J by 7 bases, with 15 bases between the two germline ends. CDR3 region: CASSTLGTGNEQFF. The DNA for the CDR3 is TGTGCCAGCAGCACACTAGGGACGGGGAATGAGCAGTTCTTC.

V is TRBV9 and J is TRBJ2-1; 12 nucleotides agree with TRBD1. There are 16 residues in the CDR3. Germline lookup yields CDR1 SGDLS and CDR2 YYNGEE. V lost 4 bases, J lost 7 bases, and 9 bases stayed unmatched. This CDR3 is CASSFWDRGRENEQFF. The CDR3 nucleotides are TGTGCCAGCAGCTTCTGGGACAGGGGGCGCGAGAATGAGCAGTTCTTC.

The J gene is TRBJ2-7, the V gene TRBV10-3, with D hard to call. Germline loops: CDR1 ENHRY, CDR2 SYGVKD. V was pared by 9 bases and J by 2 bases, with 17 bases between. This CDR3 has 14 amino acids. The CDR3 here is CAMRLDSRPYEQYF. In DNA form, the CDR3 reads TGTGCCATGAGATTAGACTCCCGACCCTACGAGCAGTACTTC.

This clone came up a few times. The chain is built from TRBV5-1 and TRBJ1-6, with a tentative D call TRBD1 (6 bases). Germline V lookup: CDR1 SGHRS, CDR2 YFSETQ. The CDR3 extends over 15 amino acids. The V end lost 0 bases, the J end lost 6 bases, and 10 bases lay between the germline ends. Written as DNA, the CDR3 is TGCGCCAGCAGCTTGGATGGCAGGGGTAATTCACCCCTCCACTTT. It codes for CASSLDGRGNSPLHF.

The V and J genes are TRBV5-4 and TRBJ1-6; tentative D call: TRBD1 (5 bases). This CDR3 spans 14 amino acids. Germline CDR1 and CDR2: SGHNT and YYREEE (reference sequence). Trimming cost V 6 bases and J 14 bases, with 21 bases left between them. The DNA for the CDR3 is TGTGCCAGCACCGAGACCCAGGGACGGGGGGCCCTCCACTTT. This encodes CASTETQGRGALHF.

The chain links TRBV11-3 to TRBJ2-7; 10 bases agree with TRBD2. After removal of 5 bases from V and 0 bases from J, the junction contained 7 bases not matched to a gene. CDR3 length equals 16 residues. Looked up from germline, CDR1 is SGHNT and CDR2 is YENEEA. CDR3 protein: CASSQIAGGVSYEQYF. The CDR3 DNA reads TGTGCCAGCAGCCAAATAGCGGGAGGTGTCTCCTACGAGCAGTACTTC.

The V call is TRBV10-3, the J call TRBJ2-7; 8 nucleotides agree with TRBD2. The J segment lost 3 bases and the V segment lost 10 bases, leaving 8 bases of the junction unmatched. Germline CDR1 and CDR2: ENHRY and SYGVKD. The CDR3 runs 13 residues. The CDR3 DNA sequence: TGTGCCACCGAACCGGGGGGGTTCTACGAGCAGTACTTC. The encoded protein is CATEPGGFYEQYF.

The rearrangement uses TRBV2 and TRBJ1-4; D is perhaps TRBD1 (6 bases). The CDR3 length is 15 residues. The V and J ends lost 0 bases and 10 bases respectively, with 15 bases between them. Germline lookup yields CDR1 SNHLY and CDR2 FYNNEI. CDR3 coding DNA: TGTGCCAGCAGTGAAGCGGGGGCGGCTTCTGGAAAACTGTTTTTT. Translating it yields CASSEAGAASGKLFF.

The chain recombines TRBV28 with TRBJ1-6; D not certain. The CDR3 length is 14 residues. V gave up 7 bases and J gave up 5 bases, with 12 bases separating them. The germline V gene encodes CDR1 MDHEN and CDR2 SYDVKM. This chain's CDR3 is CASKRFFNNSPLHF. Here the CDR3 DNA reads TGTGCCAGCAAAAGGTTTTTCAATAATTCACCCCTCCACTTT.

The gene calls are TRBV15 and TRBJ1-1; D is unclear. The V gene lost 2 bases and the J gene lost 6 bases, with 13 bases spanning the gap. CDR1 is LNHNV, CDR2 YYDKDF, per germline (reference sequence). The CDR3 totals 14 residues. For the CDR3, the DNA is TGTGCCACCAGCAGACCCCGTGTGGGTTCTGAAGCTTTCTTT. Its translation: CATSRPRVGSEAFF.

This chain links TRBV7-2 with TRBJ1-2; D ambiguous. The CDR3 is made up of 14 amino acids. Germline-derived CDR1 and CDR2 are SGHTA and FQGNSA. The V and J ends lost 10 bases and 7 bases respectively, with 22 bases between them. The CDR3 loop is CATLTLSGFSGYTF. In DNA form, the CDR3 reads TGTGCCACCTTAACCCTCTCGGGGTTCTCTGGCTACACCTTC.

This sequence joins TRBV2 and TRBJ2-7; 7 nucleotides agree with TRBD2. Losses at the gene ends were 7 bases for V and 1 base for J; bases not matched to a gene: 4. This CDR3 contains 13 residues. The germline V gene has CDR1 SNHLY and CDR2 FYNNEI. The CDR3 loop reads CASTVGGSYEQYF. CDR3 nucleotide sequence: TGTGCCAGCACCGTGGGGGGGTCCTACGAGCAGTACTTC.

Details on this clone: One junction end disagrees with the germline gene, perhaps due to a read error. The CDR3 nucleotides are TGCGCCAGCAGTTTGGACCTCTACGAGCAGTACTTC. This sequence encodes CASSLDLYEQYF. The rearrangement links TRBV5-1 to TRBJ2-7; no clear D. The CDR3 loop spans 12 amino acids. Germline V gene data show CDR1 as SGHRS and CDR2 as YFSETQ.